This T cell receptor beta chain was identified during a study of blood T cell repertoires in COVID-19. Libraries were prepared by immunoSEQ multiplex PCR; TCRdb keeps only in-frame clonotypes and omits some of them. The repertoire consists of roughly 120,000 clones, with 90% occurring once and the leading ten covering around 4.6%. The CDR3 sequence is 15 residues long. The V gene's germline CDR1 is LNHDA and CDR2 SQIVND (reference sequence). In regard to this clone: Germline is not matched at one junction end, which may reflect a read error.

The V gene is TRBV19, the J gene TRBJ1-5, with TRBD1 identical over 7 bases. The sequence was collected from a man between 60 and 70 years old with COVID-19, enrolled during active disease. The sequencing input was peripheral blood. DNA of the CDR3: TGTGCCAGTAGTATCGGGACAGCAAGAAATCCGCCCCAGCATTTT. Its protein product is CASSIGTARNPPQHF.